The 15 T cell receptor beta chains presented below share a single source sample, sequenced in a study of OX40 agonist ivuxolimab in advanced cancers. Produced via immunoSEQ multiplex PCR; TCRdb's table is partial and in-frame only. The profile shows around 53,000 clones, about 88% of them singletons. The sample was CD4+ or CD8+ T cells sorted from blood, taken in a trial of the OX40 agonist ivuxolimab. Receptors were obtained from an adult with an advanced solid tumor such as melanoma, head and neck, liver or kidney cancer.

V gene TRBV7-8 combines with J gene TRBJ2-5; D not certain. Germline CDR1 is SGHVS and CDR2 is FQNEAQ. V lost 4 bases and J lost 6, with 6 bases in between. This CDR3 contains 11 residues. Written as DNA, the CDR3 is TGTGCCAGCAGCTCCGATCAGACCCAGTACTTC. Its translation is CASSSDQTQYF.

J is TRBJ2-5 and V is TRBV10-3; D is ambiguous. The CDR3 spans 13 residues. V shed 4 bases and J shed 5 bases, with 11 bases lying between them. Germline CDR1 and CDR2: ENHRY and SYGVKD. CDR3 in DNA: TGTGCCATCAGTGGGGGTGGTAGGGAGACCCAGTACTTC. It specifies CAISGGGRETQYF.

V gene TRBV13 combines with J gene TRBJ2-7, with 12 bases fitting TRBD2. The CDR3 spans 16 residues. The germline CDR1 and CDR2 sequences are PRHDT and FYEKMQ (reference sequence). Trimming cost V 3 bases and J 7 bases; bases outside gene matches: 10. The CDR3 is CASSFSRLAGAREQYF. CDR3 nucleotide sequence: TGTGCCAGCAGCTTCTCTCGACTAGCGGGAGCTCGGGAGCAGTACTTC.

V gene TRBV5-4 combines with J gene TRBJ2-3; 15 bases are shared with TRBD2. Trimming cost V 0 bases and J 2 bases; bases outside gene matches: 1. CDR3 size: 17 residues. Per the germline V gene, CDR1 is SGHNT and CDR2 is YYREEE (reference sequence). Written as DNA, the CDR3 is TGTGCCAGCAGCTTGGGGACTAGCGGGAGGGCCACAGATACGCAGTATTTT. Protein: CASSLGTSGRATDTQYF.

Comments on this clone: The sample carries other DNA sequences with the same CDR3. J is TRBJ2-6 and V is TRBV19; weak D call: TRBD2 (6 bases). Trimming removed 9 bases at V and 4 bases at J, with 13 bases between. The CDR3 spans 14 residues. Germline lookup yields CDR1 LNHDA and CDR2 SQIVND (reference sequence). The CDR3 DNA sequence: TGTGCCAGCTTCGGTCGGGGGGGGGCCAACGTCCTGACTTTC. This encodes CASFGRGGANVLTF.

The chain is built from TRBV10-3 and TRBJ1-2; the D is unclear. Trimming removed 0 bases at V and 4 bases at J, with 9 bases between. Germline lookup yields CDR1 ENHRY and CDR2 SYGVKD. CDR3 length: 14 residues. CDR3 sequence reads: CAISESAQSYGYTF. The CDR3 nucleotides are TGTGCCATCAGTGAGTCTGCTCAAAGCTATGGCTACACCTTC.

This chain uses TRBV18 with TRBJ2-1; 12 bases line up with TRBD2. The germline V gene has CDR1 KGHSH and CDR2 LQKENI. V was clipped by 0 bases and J by 8 bases; unmatched bases: 5. The CDR3 runs to 16 residues. Written as DNA, the CDR3 is TGTGCCAGCTCACCACCGGGACTAGCGGGCCGCGATGAGCAGTTCTTC. Its protein product is CASSPPGLAGRDEQFF. Drawing the rest from reference TRBV18 and TRBJ2-1, the complete variable domain is NAGVMQNPRHLVRRRGQEARLRCSPMKGHSHVYWYRQLPEEGLKFMVYLQKENIIDESGMPKERFSAEFPKEGPSILRIQQVVRGDSAAYFCASSPPGLAGRDEQFFGPGTRLTVL.

The chain uses TRBV5-1 and TRBJ1-1; the match to TRBD1 covers 8 bases. This CDR3 comprises 13 residues. With V trimmed by 0 bases and J by 8 bases, 3 bases remained unmatched. CDR1 is SGHRS, CDR2 YFSETQ, per germline. The CDR3 DNA reads TGCGCCAGCAGCTTGGCCCGGGACAGGGAAGCTTTCTTT. As protein: CASSLARDREAFF. Filled out from reference TRBV5-1 and TRBJ1-1, the complete variable domain reads KAGVTQTPRYLIKTRGQQVTLSCSPISGHRSVSWYQQTPGQGLQFLFEYFSETQRNKGNFPGRFSGRQFSNSRSEMNVSTLELGDSALYLCASSLARDREAFFGQGTRLTVV.

The CDR3 here is CASSRTGAYNEQFF. CDR3 nucleotides: TGTGCCAGCAGCCGGACCGGGGCCTACAATGAGCAGTTCTTC. The chain employs TRBV5-4 and TRBJ2-1, with D possibly being TRBD2 (5 bases). V was shortened by 4 bases and J by 2 bases, with 10 bases between the two germline ends. The CDR3 is 14 amino acids. The germline V gene encodes CDR1 SGHNT and CDR2 YYREEE (reference sequence).

This rearrangement joins TRBV2 to TRBJ1-1; D might be TRBD1 (6 bases). Germline-derived CDR1 and CDR2 are SNHLY and FYNNEI. V lost 5 bases, J lost 5 bases, and 12 bases lay in between. The CDR3 length is 13 residues. CDR3 in DNA: TGTGCCAGCAGTTGGGGGGGCAGGACTGAAGCTTTCTTT. Translating it yields CASSWGGRTEAFF.

J is TRBJ2-5 and V is TRBV7-2; D unresolved. Trimming cost V 4 bases and J 1 base, with 7 bases left between them. Germline CDR1 and CDR2: SGHTA and FQGNSA. The CDR3 runs to 13 residues. CDR3 loop: CASSSRVQETQYF. The CDR3 DNA follows: TGTGCCAGCAGCTCACGGGTCCAAGAGACCCAGTACTTC.

This clone was observed once. J is TRBJ2-7 and V is TRBV29-1; D call uncertain. Trimming pared 6 bases from V and 6 bases from J, leaving 15 bases between. The CDR3 is 12 residues long. Germline-derived CDR1 and CDR2 are SQVTM and ANQGSEA. DNA of the CDR3: TGCAGCGTACGGGCACCTTCATGCGAGCAGTACTTC. It encodes CSVRAPSCEQYF.

The rearrangement uses TRBV19 and TRBJ2-1, with 7 bases fitting TRBD1. The ends lost 4 bases at V and 1 base at J; junction bases unmatched: 4. The germline gives CDR1 LNHDA, CDR2 SQIVND (reference sequence). The CDR3 contains 15 residues. CDR3 residues: CASSTGGVSYNEQFF. CDR3 DNA sequence: TGTGCCAGTAGTACAGGGGGAGTATCCTACAATGAGCAGTTCTTC.

The V call is TRBV14, the J call TRBJ2-5; the D is unclear. CDR1 SGHDN and CDR2 FVKESK come from the germline V gene. The V gene lost 0 bases and the J gene lost 5 bases, with 13 bases spanning the gap. CDR3 length: 15 residues. The CDR3 region has the DNA TGTGCCAGCAGCCAAGATGCCGCTAGTTTGGAGACCCAGTACTTC. Its translation is CASSQDAASLETQYF.

The CDR3 is CASSYPSGGELFF. The CDR3, as DNA: TGTGCCAGCAGTTACCCCTCGGGGGGGGAGCTGTTTTTT. The chain carries TRBV6-5 and TRBJ2-2; D is perhaps TRBD2 (5 bases). Germline V lookup: CDR1 MNHEY, CDR2 SVGAGI. The CDR3 extends over 13 amino acids. V was clipped by 2 bases and J by 8 bases, with 9 bases between them.